This TCR beta chain originates from a study of cytomegalovirus exposure and HLA in healthy donors. The CDR3 runs to 13 residues. Trimming took off 2 bases at V and 8 bases at J, with 9 bases between the two ends. From germline, CDR1 is MNHEY and CDR2 SMNVEV (reference sequence). Data came from immunoSEQ multiplex PCR; TCRdb stores just in-frame clones and leaves some out. The sample yields more than 300,000 clones, about nine tenths seen once. Overall study results and limits: Three of the chains that were CMV-associated were confirmed in vitro to be specific for CMV antigens.

A remark on this clone: Its antigen is unidentified.

Sequenced input: PBMCs. V usage is TRBV27 and J usage is TRBJ1-4; D remains unclear. The origin of this receptor is a woman aged 18-35 years in good health and CMV-seronegative. The CDR3 DNA reads TGTGCCAGCAGTTTACGGGAGCGAGAAAAACTGTTTTTT. It specifies CASSLREREKLFF.